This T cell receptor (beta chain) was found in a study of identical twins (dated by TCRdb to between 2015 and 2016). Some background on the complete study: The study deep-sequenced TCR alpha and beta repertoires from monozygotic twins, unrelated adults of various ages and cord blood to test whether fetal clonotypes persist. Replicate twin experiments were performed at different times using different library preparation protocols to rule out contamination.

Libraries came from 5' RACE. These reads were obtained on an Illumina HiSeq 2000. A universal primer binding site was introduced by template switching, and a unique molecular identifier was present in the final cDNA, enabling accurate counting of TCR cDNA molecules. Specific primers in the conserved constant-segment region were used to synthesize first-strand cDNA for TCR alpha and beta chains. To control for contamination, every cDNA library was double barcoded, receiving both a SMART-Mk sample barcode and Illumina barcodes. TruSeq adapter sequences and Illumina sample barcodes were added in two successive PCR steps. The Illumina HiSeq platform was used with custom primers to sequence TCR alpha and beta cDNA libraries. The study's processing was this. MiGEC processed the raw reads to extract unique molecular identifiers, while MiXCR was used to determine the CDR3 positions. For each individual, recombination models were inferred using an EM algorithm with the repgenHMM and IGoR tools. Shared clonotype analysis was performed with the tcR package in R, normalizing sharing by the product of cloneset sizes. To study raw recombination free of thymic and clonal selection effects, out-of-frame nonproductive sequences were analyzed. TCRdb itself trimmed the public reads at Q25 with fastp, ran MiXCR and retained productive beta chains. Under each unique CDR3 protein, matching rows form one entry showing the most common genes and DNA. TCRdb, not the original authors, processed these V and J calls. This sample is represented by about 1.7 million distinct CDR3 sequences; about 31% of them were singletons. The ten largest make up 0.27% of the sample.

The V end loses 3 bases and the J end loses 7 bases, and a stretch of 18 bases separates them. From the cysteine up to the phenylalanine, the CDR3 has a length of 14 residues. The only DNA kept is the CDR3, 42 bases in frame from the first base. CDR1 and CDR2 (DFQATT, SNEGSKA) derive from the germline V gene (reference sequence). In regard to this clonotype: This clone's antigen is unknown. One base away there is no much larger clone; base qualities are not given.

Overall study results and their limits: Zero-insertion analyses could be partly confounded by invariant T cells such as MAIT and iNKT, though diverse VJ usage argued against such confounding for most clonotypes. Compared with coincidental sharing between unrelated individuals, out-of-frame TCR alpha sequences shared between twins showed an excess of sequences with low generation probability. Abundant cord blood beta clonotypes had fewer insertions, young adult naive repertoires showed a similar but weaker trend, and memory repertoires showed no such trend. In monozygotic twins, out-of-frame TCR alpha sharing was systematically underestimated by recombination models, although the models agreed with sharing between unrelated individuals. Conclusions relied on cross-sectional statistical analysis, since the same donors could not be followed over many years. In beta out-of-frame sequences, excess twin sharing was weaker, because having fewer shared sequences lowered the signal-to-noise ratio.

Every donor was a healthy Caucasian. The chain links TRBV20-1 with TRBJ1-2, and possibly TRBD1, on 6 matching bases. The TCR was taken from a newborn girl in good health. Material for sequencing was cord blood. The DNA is TGCAGTGCTAGTGAGGATTGGGGGCCCTGTGGCTACACCTTC. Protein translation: CSASEDWGPCGYTF.